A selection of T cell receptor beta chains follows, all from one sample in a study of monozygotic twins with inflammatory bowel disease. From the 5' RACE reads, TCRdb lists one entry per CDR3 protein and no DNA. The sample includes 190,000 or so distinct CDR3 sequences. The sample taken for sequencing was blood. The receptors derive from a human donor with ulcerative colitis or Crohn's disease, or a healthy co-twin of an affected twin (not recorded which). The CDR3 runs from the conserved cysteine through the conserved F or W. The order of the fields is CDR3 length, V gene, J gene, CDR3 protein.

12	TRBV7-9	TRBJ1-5	CASSELGQPQHF
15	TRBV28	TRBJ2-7	CASSPYRTGGYEQYF
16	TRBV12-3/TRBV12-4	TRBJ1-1	CASSFRQASGNTEAFF
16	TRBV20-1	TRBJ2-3	CSASKTSGAVTDTQYF
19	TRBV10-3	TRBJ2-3	CAISESLGTRNPSTDTQYF
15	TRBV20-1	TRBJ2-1	CSARGRDRGLNEQFF
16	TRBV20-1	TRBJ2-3	CSASGRGGPSADTQYF
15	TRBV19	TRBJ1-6	CASSISRNDNSPLHF
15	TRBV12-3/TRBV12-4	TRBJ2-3	CASSYGTGEKDTQYF
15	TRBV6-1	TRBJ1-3	CASTLVPESGNTIYF
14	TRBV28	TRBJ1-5	CASSHYGGRQPQHF
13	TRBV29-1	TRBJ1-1	CSVEGQGDTEAFF
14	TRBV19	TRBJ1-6	CASKGNRVDSPLHF
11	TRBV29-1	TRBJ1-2	CSGIFNYGYTF
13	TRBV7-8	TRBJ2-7	CASSLGHSAEQYF
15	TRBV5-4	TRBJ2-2	CASSLGGLSPGELFF
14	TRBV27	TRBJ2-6	CASRLGSGANVLTF
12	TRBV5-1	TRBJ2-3	CASSLDSNTQYF
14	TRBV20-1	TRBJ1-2	CSARDQQGALGYTF
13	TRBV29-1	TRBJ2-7	CSVEGRFGGEQYF
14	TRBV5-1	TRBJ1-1	CASSPTGTEDEAFF
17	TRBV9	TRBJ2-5	CASSVGSAGHLQETQYF
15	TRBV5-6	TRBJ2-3	CASSLLAGGIDTQYF
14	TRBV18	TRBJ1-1	CASSPTPVGAEAFF
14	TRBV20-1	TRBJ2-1	CSASFGGARNEQFF
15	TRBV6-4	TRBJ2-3	CASSDEVGGTDTQYF
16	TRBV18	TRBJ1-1	CASSPNLRGMNTEAFF
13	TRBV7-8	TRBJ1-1	CASSFSGYTEAFF
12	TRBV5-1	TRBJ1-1	CASSLGDREAFF
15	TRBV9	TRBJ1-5	CASSVDGASNQPQHF
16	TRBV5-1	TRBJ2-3	CASRGETGRQWDTQYF
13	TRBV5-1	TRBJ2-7	CASSLVGEYEQYF
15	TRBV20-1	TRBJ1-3	CSARGRLNSGNTIYF
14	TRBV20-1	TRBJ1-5	CSANAGVGNQPQHF
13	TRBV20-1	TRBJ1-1	CSARGQVNTEAFF
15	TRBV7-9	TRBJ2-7	CASSTSTSGGYEQYF
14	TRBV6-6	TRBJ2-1	CASSYSDVYNEQFF
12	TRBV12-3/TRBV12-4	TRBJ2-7	CASSGGVYEQYF
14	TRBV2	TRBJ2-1	CASTPLAGRNEQFF
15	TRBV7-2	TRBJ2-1	CASTPSGTSYNEQFF
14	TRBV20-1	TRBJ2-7	CSASLGTGGYEQYF
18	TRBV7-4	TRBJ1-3	CASSLVRRRQFSGNTIYF
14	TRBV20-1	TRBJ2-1	CSARDDGRGHEQFF
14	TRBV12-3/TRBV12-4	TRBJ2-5	CASSPVAIAGAQYF
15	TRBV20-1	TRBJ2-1	CSAGGTSRGINEQFF
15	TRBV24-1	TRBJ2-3	CATSRTGTLTDTQYF
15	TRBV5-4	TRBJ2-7	CASSLGGTANDEQYF
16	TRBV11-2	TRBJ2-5	CASSRDMTGVEETQYF
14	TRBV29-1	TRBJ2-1	CSVNRGVPYNEQFF
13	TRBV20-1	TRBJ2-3	CSAGGGAHYTQYF
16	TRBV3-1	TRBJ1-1	CASSPRSQGSLAEAFF
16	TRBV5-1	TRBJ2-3	CASSPGLAGATDTQYF
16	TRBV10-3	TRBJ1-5	CAISEVLGQRNQPQHF
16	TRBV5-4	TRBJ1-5	CASSFLTGGGNQPQHF
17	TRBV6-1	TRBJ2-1	CASSGPSGVSSYNEQFF
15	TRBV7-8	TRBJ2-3	CASSLRLEATDTQYF
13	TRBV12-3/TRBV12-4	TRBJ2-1	CASSFRGSDEQFF
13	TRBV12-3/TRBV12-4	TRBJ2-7	CASRPGTGAEQYF
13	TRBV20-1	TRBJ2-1	CSASTGAGNEQFF
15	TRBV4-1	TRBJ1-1	CASKPQGEKGTEAFF